This T cell receptor (beta chain) was obtained from a study of cytomegalovirus exposure and HLA in healthy donors. The PCR used 60 Vbeta and 13 Jbeta primers. Data came from immunoSEQ multiplex PCR; TCRdb stores just in-frame clones and leaves some out. The data show about 150,000 clones, and the top ten clones hold about 2%. CDR1 and CDR2 from the germline V gene are SGHRS and YFSETQ. V was trimmed by 0 bases and J by 2 bases, leaving 7 bases between them. The CDR3 is made up of 14 amino acids. J is TRBJ2-3 and V is TRBV5-1; D ambiguous. The receptor was isolated from a man in his thirties or forties in good health and CMV-seronegative. Input material: PBMCs. CDR3 sequence reads: CASSLGSSTDTQYF. CDR3 sequence (DNA): TGCGCCAGCAGCTTGGGTTCTTCCACAGATACGCAGTATTTT. Full variable domain (outside the CDR3, taken from reference TRBV5-1 and TRBJ2-3): KAGVTQTPRYLIKTRGQQVTLSCSPISGHRSVSWYQQTPGQGLQFLFEYFSETQRNKGNFPGRFSGRQFSNSRSEMNVSTLELGDSALYLCASSLGSSTDTQYFGPGTRLTVL.